These 18 T cell receptor beta chains were all obtained from the same sample, sequenced in a study of T cell changes during pregnancy in multiple sclerosis. Sequenced by immunoSEQ multiplex PCR; TCRdb stores in-frame clones only, minus some. The sample holds under 35,000 clones; roughly 87% are singletons and the top ten take approximately 7.9%. Source: CD8+ T cells from peripheral blood mononuclear cells, taken before pregnancy. The receptors derive from a female donor with multiple sclerosis, enrolled in a pregnancy study.

The genes are TRBV16 and TRBJ1-2; TRBD1 might be the D (5 bases). The CDR3 length is 17 residues. V lost 3 bases, J lost 0 bases, and 17 bases lay in between. Germline CDR1 and CDR2: KGHSY and FQNENV. CDR3 DNA sequence: TGTGCCAGCAGCCACACCCAGCAGGGCTCAGCTAACTATGGCTACACCTTC. Protein product: CASSHTQQGSANYGYTF.

The chain uses TRBV6-1 and TRBJ2-3, with TRBD2 matching 8 bases. The length of the CDR3 is 14 residues. Germline CDR1 and CDR2: MNHNS and SASEGT. The junction had 1 base not matched to a gene; V was cut back by 3 bases and J by 2 bases. The CDR3 sequence is CASSDGGATDTQYF. The CDR3 region has the DNA TGTGCCAGCAGTGACGGGGGGGCCACAGATACGCAGTATTTT.

The chain joins TRBV6-1 to TRBJ2-7; the D gene is possibly TRBD2 (5 bases). The germline V and J ends were trimmed by 1 base and 4 bases, with 5 bases remaining between them. Germline-derived CDR1 and CDR2 are MNHNS and SASEGT. This CDR3 comprises 12 residues. The DNA of the CDR3 is TGTGCCAGCAGTGAAGGGGAGTACGAGCAGTACTTC. It is translated as CASSEGEYEQYF.

The rearrangement uses TRBV6-1 and TRBJ2-5; 9 bases line up with TRBD1. Germline V CDR1 and CDR2: MNHNS, SASEGT. J lost 5 bases, V lost 0 bases, and 7 bases had no gene match. The CDR3 totals 16 residues. CDR3 nucleotides: TGTGCCAGCAGTGAAGCTCCCGGACAGGGGTTCGAGACCCAGTACTTC. It codes for CASSEAPGQGFETQYF.

There are a few counts of this clone. The V and J genes are TRBV7-9 and TRBJ2-1; 7 nucleotides agree with TRBD1. This CDR3 has 15 amino acids. The germline V gene has CDR1 SEHNR and CDR2 FQNEAQ (reference sequence). V lost 5 bases, J lost 0 bases, and 4 bases stayed unmatched. The DNA of the CDR3 is TGTGCCAGCAGCCCACAGGGGAGCTCCTACAATGAGCAGTTCTTC. It is translated as CASSPQGSSYNEQFF.

This chain joins TRBV19 and TRBJ1-3; a weak D match, TRBD1 (6 bases). Trimming removed 5 bases at V and 0 bases at J, with 29 bases between. The CDR3 totals 21 residues. Germline V gene sequence: CDR1 LNHDA, CDR2 SQIVND (reference sequence). The CDR3 DNA reads TGTGCCAGTAGTCCGCTCTGGGTGGCAGGGGATGCCTCGAGCTCTGGAAACACCATATATTTT. Protein product: CASSPLWVAGDASSSGNTIYF.

The chain carries TRBV28 and TRBJ1-5; perhaps TRBD1 as D (5 bases). Per the germline V gene, CDR1 is MDHEN and CDR2 is SYDVKM. The length of the CDR3 is 16 residues. V lost 5 bases, J lost 2 bases, and 16 bases lay in between. This CDR3 is CASSPSSGGGNQPQHF. CDR3 in DNA: TGTGCCAGCAGTCCCTCCTCCGGGGGAGGCAATCAGCCCCAGCATTTT.

The rearrangement uses TRBV11-3 and TRBJ1-2; 8 bases agree with TRBD1. Germline V lookup: CDR1 SGHNT, CDR2 YENEEA. V shed 5 bases and J 6 bases; nucleotides not matched to a gene: 8. The CDR3 is 14 amino acids. The CDR3 spells CASSSPTGDDGYTF. In nucleotides, the CDR3 is TGTGCCAGCAGCAGCCCGACAGGGGACGATGGCTACACCTTC. The full variable domain, completed using reference TRBV11-3 and TRBJ1-2, is EAGVVQSPRYKIIEKKQPVAFWCNPISGHNTLYWYLQNLGQGPELLIRYENEEAVDDSQLPKDRFSAERLKGVDSTLKIQPAELGDSAVYLCASSSPTGDDGYTFGSGTRLTVV.

This clone was counted once. The chain recombines TRBV2 with TRBJ2-1; the match to TRBD2 covers 7 bases. With 4 bases clipped from V and 3 bases from J, the junction kept 9 bases outside the gene matches. This CDR3 contains 16 residues. From germline, CDR1 is SNHLY and CDR2 FYNNEI. The CDR3 DNA reads TGTGCCAGCAGTGTTGGGGGGGAAGGGGTCTACAATGAGCAGTTCTTC. Residues: CASSVGGEGVYNEQFF.

The gene calls are TRBV5-6 and TRBJ2-1; 9 bases match TRBD2. The CDR3 sequence is 14 residues long. J was trimmed by 14 bases and V by 1 base; bases with no gene match: 10. Germline lookup yields CDR1 SGHDT and CDR2 YYEEEE. In nucleotides, the CDR3 is TGTGCCAGCAGCTTGAACGGAGCGGGGGGTCCGGAGTTCTTC. Its protein product is CASSLNGAGGPEFF. Drawing the rest from reference TRBV5-6 and TRBJ2-1, the complete variable domain is DAGVTQSPTHLIKTRGQQVTLRCSPKSGHDTVSWYQQALGQGPQFIFQYYEEEERQRGNFPDRFSGHQFPNYSSELNVNALLLGDSALYLCASSLNGAGGPEFFGPGTRLTVL.

The rearrangement links TRBV27 to TRBJ2-2, with no clear D. Looked up from germline, CDR1 is MNHEY and CDR2 is SMNVEV (reference sequence). V lost 3 bases and J lost 0, with 8 bases in between. CDR3 length: 15 residues. Here the CDR3 DNA reads TGTGCCAGCAGTTTGATGCGCGCGAACACCGGGGAGCTGTTTTTT. Protein product: CASSLMRANTGELFF.

The J gene is TRBJ2-7, the V gene TRBV4-3; D might be TRBD2 (6 bases). The CDR3 extends over 16 amino acids. The ends were cut back, 2 bases at V and 3 bases at J, with 17 bases in the middle. Germline values: CDR1 LGHNA, CDR2 YSLEER. As DNA, the CDR3 is TGCGCCAGCAGCCAAACCATGGGGGGTAACCTCTACGAGCAGTACTTC. As protein: CASSQTMGGNLYEQYF.

The chain has TRBV2 and TRBJ2-6; TRBD1 matches at 9 bases. The length of the CDR3 is 17 residues. CDR1 is SNHLY, CDR2 FYNNEI, per germline. V was clipped by 2 bases and J by 2 bases; unmatched bases: 4. This CDR3 is CASSELYRGPGANVLTF. In nucleotides, the CDR3 is TGTGCCAGCAGTGAATTATACAGGGGGCCTGGGGCCAACGTCCTGACTTTC.

The DNA for the CDR3 is TGTGCCAGCAGTCCCTCTCACAAAGGTGGAGATCAGCCCCAGCATTTT. Its translation: CASSPSHKGGDQPQHF. The V call is TRBV27, the J call TRBJ1-5, with D unclear. CDR1 and CDR2 from the germline V gene are MNHEY and SMNVEV (reference sequence). V lost 5 bases and J 5 bases, leaving 19 bases between the germline ends. The CDR3 consists of 16 residues.

The CDR3 coding sequence is TGTGCTAGTGGTCCCGGGACTAGCGGGAACTACGAGCAGTACTTC. Protein product: CASGPGTSGNYEQYF. The V call is TRBV12-5, the J call TRBJ2-7; 13 bases agree with TRBD2. The CDR3 has 15 amino acids. Germline CDR1 reads LGHNT; CDR2 reads FRNRAP. V lost 5 bases to trimming and J lost 3 bases; unmatched junction nucleotides: 4.

J is TRBJ1-1 and V is TRBV7-3; 8 bases line up with TRBD1. The V gene's germline CDR1 is SGHTA and CDR2 FQGTGA. CDR3 size: 13 residues. V gave up 9 bases and J gave up 5 bases; unmatched junction bases: 8. This CDR3 is CASRAGGLTEAFF. DNA of the CDR3: TGTGCCAGTAGGGCAGGGGGCTTGACTGAAGCTTTCTTT.

This rearrangement joins TRBV28 to TRBJ2-5; 7 nucleotides line up with TRBD1. The CDR3 covers 14 residues. The junction had 3 bases not matched to a gene; V was cut back by 5 bases and J by 0 bases. Germline CDR1 and CDR2: MDHEN and SYDVKM. Written as DNA, the CDR3 is TGTGCCAGCAGTACCGGACAGGACCAAGAGACCCAGTACTTC. It specifies CASSTGQDQETQYF.

The rearrangement uses TRBV7-2 and TRBJ1-1, with a weak D call TRBD1 (5 bases). V shed 1 base and J shed 5 bases, with 8 bases lying between them. Per germline, CDR1 SGHTA and CDR2 FQGNSA. The CDR3 has 13 amino acids. In DNA, the CDR3 is TGTGCCAGCAGCTTAGGTGGGGGGACTGAAGCTTTCTTT. Translation gives CASSLGGGTEAFF.